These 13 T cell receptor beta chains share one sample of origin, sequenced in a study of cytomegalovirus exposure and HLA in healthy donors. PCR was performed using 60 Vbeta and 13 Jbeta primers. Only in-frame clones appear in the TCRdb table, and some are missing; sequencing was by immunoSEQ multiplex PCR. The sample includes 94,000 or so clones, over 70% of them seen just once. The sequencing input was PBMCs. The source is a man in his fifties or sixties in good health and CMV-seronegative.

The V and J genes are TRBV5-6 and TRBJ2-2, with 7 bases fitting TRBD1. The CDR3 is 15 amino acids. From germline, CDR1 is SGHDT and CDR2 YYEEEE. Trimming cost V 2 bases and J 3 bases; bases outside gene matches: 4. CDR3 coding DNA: TGTGCCAGCAGCTTTGAGGGGGCGTACACCGGGGAGCTGTTTTTT. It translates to CASSFEGAYTGELFF.

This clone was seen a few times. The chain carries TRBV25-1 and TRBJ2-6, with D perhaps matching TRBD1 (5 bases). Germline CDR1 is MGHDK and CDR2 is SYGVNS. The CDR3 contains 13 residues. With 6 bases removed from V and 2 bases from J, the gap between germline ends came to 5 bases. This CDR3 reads CASRQAGANVLTF. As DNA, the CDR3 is TGTGCCAGCAGACAGGCTGGGGCCAACGTCCTGACTTTC.

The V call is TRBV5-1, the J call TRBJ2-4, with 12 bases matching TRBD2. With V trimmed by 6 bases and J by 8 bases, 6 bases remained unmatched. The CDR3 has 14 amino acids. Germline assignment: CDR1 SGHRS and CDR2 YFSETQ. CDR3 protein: CASTQTSGSDIQYF. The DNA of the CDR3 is TGCGCCAGCACCCAGACTAGCGGGAGTGACATTCAGTACTTC.

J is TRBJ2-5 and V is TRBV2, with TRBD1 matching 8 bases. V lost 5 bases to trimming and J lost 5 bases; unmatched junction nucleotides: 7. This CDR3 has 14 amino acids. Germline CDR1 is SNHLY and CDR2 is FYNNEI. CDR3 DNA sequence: TGTGCCAGCAGTCCAGGACAGGGCTTGGAGACCCAGTACTTC. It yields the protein CASSPGQGLETQYF.

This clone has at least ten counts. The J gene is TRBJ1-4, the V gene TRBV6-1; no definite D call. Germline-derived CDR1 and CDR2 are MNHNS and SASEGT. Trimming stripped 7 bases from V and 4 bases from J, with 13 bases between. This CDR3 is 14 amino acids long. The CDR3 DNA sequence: TGTGCCAGCACGGGCGGGATCAGTAATGAAAAACTGTTTTTT. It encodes CASTGGISNEKLFF.

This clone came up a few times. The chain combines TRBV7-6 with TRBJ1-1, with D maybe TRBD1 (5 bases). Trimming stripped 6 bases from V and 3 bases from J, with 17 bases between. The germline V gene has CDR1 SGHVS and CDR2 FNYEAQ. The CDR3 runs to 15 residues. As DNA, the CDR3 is TGTGCCAGCAGTTCGGGCGCAGGGCCGGACACTGAAGCTTTCTTT. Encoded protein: CASSSGAGPDTEAFF. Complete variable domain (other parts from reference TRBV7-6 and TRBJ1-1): GAGVSQSPRYKVTKRGQDVALRCDPISGHVSLYWYRQALGQGPEFLTYFNYEAQQDKSGLPNDRFSAERPEGSISTLTIQRTEQRDSAMYRCASSSGAGPDTEAFFGQGTRLTVV.

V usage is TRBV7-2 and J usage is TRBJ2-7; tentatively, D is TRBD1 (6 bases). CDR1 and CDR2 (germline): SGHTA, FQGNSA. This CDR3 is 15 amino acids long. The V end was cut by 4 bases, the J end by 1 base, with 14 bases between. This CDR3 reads CASSSRQEGSYEQYF. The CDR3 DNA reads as TGTGCCAGCAGCTCCCGACAGGAAGGTTCCTACGAGCAGTACTTC.

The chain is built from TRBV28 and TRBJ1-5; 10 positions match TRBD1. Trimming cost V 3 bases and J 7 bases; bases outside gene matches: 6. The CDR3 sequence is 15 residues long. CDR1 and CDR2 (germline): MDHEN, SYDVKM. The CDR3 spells CASSFDRGRSQPQHF. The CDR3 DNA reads TGTGCCAGCAGTTTCGACAGGGGGCGCAGCCAGCCCCAGCATTTT.

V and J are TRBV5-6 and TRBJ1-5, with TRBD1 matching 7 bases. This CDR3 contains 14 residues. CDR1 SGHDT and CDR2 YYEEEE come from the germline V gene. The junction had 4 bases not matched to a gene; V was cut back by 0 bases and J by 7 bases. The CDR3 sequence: CASSLAAGGQPQHF. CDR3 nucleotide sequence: TGTGCCAGCAGCTTGGCGGCAGGGGGACAGCCCCAGCATTTT.

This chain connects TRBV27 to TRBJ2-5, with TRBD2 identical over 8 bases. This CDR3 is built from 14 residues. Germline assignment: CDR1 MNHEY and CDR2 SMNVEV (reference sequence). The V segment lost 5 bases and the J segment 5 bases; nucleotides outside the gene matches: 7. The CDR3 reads CASSPMTGGETQYF. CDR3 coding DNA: TGTGCCAGCAGTCCTATGACGGGAGGGGAGACCCAGTACTTC.

The CDR3 DNA follows: TGCGCCAGCAGCCGCCAGGGACAGGGGGGCGGTGACACCTTC. Amino acid sequence: CASSRQGQGGGDTF. The chain links TRBV10-2 to TRBJ1-2; TRBD1 aligns across 11 bases. V dropped 6 bases and J dropped 12; count of bases not matched to a gene: 12. The germline V gene has CDR1 WSHSY and CDR2 SAAADI. This CDR3 is built from 14 residues.

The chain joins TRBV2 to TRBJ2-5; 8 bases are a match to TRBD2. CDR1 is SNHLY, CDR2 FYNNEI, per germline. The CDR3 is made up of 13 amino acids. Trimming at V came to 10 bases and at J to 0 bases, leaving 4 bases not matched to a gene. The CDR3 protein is CANLLADQETQYF. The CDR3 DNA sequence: TGTGCCAACCTACTAGCGGACCAAGAGACCCAGTACTTC.

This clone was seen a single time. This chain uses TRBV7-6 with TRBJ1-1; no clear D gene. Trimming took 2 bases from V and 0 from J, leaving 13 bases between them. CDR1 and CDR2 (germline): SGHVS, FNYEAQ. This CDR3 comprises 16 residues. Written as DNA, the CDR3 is TGTGCCAGCAGCTTAAATTTTGTTGGGCTGAACACTGAAGCTTTCTTT. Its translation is CASSLNFVGLNTEAFF. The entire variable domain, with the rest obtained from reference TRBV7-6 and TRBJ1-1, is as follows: GAGVSQSPRYKVTKRGQDVALRCDPISGHVSLYWYRQALGQGPEFLTYFNYEAQQDKSGLPNDRFSAERPEGSISTLTIQRTEQRDSAMYRCASSLNFVGLNTEAFFGQGTRLTVV.